The 24 T cell receptor beta chains presented below share a single source sample, sequenced in a study of cytomegalovirus exposure and HLA in healthy donors. Repertoires were generated with immunoSEQ multiplex PCR, while TCRdb's copy carries only in-frame clones and drops some. The table includes about 180,000 clones, 87% detected once. Sequencing was done on a sample of PBMCs. These receptors all come from a woman aged 25-40 years in good health and CMV-seronegative.

The chain links TRBV6-1 to TRBJ2-3; TRBD2 aligns across 7 bases. V trimming: 3 bases; J trimming: 4 bases; junction bases outside the gene matches: 10. Germline CDR1 is MNHNS and CDR2 is SASEGT. This CDR3 has 16 residues. For the CDR3, the DNA is TGTGCCAGCAGTGAGTCTCTGGCTAGCGGCGCAGATACGCAGTATTTT. It codes for CASSESLASGADTQYF.

CDR3 protein: CSVEKGIQANEQFF. The DNA of the CDR3 is TGCAGCGTTGAAAAAGGCATTCAGGCCAATGAGCAGTTCTTC. V usage is TRBV29-1 and J usage is TRBJ2-1, with D unclear. The CDR3 loop spans 14 amino acids. Looked up from germline, CDR1 is SQVTM and CDR2 is ANQGSEA. Trimming pared 2 bases from V and 6 bases from J, leaving 14 bases between.

This chain connects TRBV21-1 to TRBJ1-1; the D call TRBD1 from the table was never checked on the DNA. TRBV21-1 is listed as a pseudogene. This CDR3 comprises 16 residues. The chain's CDR3 is CASSKSLRTVNTEAFF. Written as DNA, the CDR3 is TGTGCCAGCAGCAAATCGCTACGGACAGTGAACACTGAAGCTTTCTTT.

The chain uses TRBV7-8 and TRBJ2-2; a possible D gene is TRBD1 (6 bases). Trimming removed 1 base from V and 3 bases from J, with 18 bases in between. The CDR3 loop spans 18 amino acids. Germline-derived CDR1 and CDR2 are SGHVS and FQNEAQ. The CDR3 reads CASSLVVFGQTHTGELFF. The DNA of the CDR3 is TGTGCCAGCAGCTTAGTCGTTTTCGGACAGACTCACACCGGGGAGCTGTTTTTT.

The rearrangement links TRBV5-4 to TRBJ2-7, with 9 nucleotides matching TRBD1. This CDR3 region has 15 residues. Germline V lookup: CDR1 SGHNT, CDR2 YYREEE (reference sequence). V dropped 4 bases and J dropped 7; count of bases not matched to a gene: 12. In DNA form, the CDR3 reads TGTGCCAGCAGCGAACAGGGGGCGCGCTTGGGGGAGCAGTACTTC. This gives the protein CASSEQGARLGEQYF.

This chain joins TRBV13 and TRBJ1-1, with 7 bases matching TRBD1. Trimming at V came to 0 bases and at J to 0 bases, leaving 1 base not matched to a gene. The germline gives CDR1 PRHDT, CDR2 FYEKMQ (reference sequence). The CDR3 contains 15 residues. The CDR3 region has the DNA TGTGCCAGCAGCTTAGGGACAGGGTTGAACACTGAAGCTTTCTTT. Its translation: CASSLGTGLNTEAFF.

On this clone: The same CDR3 can be traced to other DNA sequences in this sample. The chain links TRBV29-1 to TRBJ2-7, with no clear D. V shed 3 bases and J shed 3 bases, with 6 bases lying between them. Germline loops: CDR1 SQVTM, CDR2 ANQGSEA. The CDR3 runs 11 residues. The CDR3 DNA is TGCAGCGTTGAGGCCAGCTACGAGCAGTACTTC. It yields the protein CSVEASYEQYF.

The V and J genes are TRBV19 and TRBJ1-1; D is unresolved. Per the germline V gene, CDR1 is LNHDA and CDR2 is SQIVND (reference sequence). V was cut by 1 base and J by 0 bases, with 6 bases left in between. CDR3 length: 14 amino acids. The CDR3 DNA sequence: TGTGCCAGTAGTATAGGCAGTCTGAACACTGAAGCTTTCTTT. Translation gives CASSIGSLNTEAFF. The full variable domain, with the rest looked up from reference TRBV19 and TRBJ1-1, is DGGITQSPKYLFRKEGQNVTLSCEQNLNHDAMYWYRQDPGQGLRLIYYSQIVNDFQKGDIAEGYSVSREKKESFPLTVTSAQKNPTAFYLCASSIGSLNTEAFFGQGTRLTVV.

The chain links TRBV14 to TRBJ1-2; 8 bases align to TRBD1. The CDR3 covers 13 residues. Germline V gene lookup returns CDR1 SGHDN and CDR2 FVKESK. V gave up 4 bases and J gave up 8 bases; unmatched junction bases: 6. The CDR3 loop is CASSPDRAGGYTF. In nucleotides, the CDR3 is TGTGCCAGCAGCCCGGACAGGGCGGGGGGCTACACCTTC.

V is TRBV6-1 and J is TRBJ2-3, with 8 bases lining up with TRBD2. The trim removed 2 bases at V and 0 bases at J, leaving 4 bases unmatched. This CDR3 is 16 amino acids long. Germline V gene data show CDR1 as MNHNS and CDR2 as SASEGT. CDR3 DNA: TGTGCCAGCAGTGAACTTGCTAGCGGGAGCACAGATACGCAGTATTTT. Translation: CASSELASGSTDTQYF.

The rearrangement links TRBV6-5 to TRBJ1-2, with D perhaps TRBD1 (5 bases). Trimming left V 7 bases short and J 7 bases short, with 19 bases between. There are 14 residues in the CDR3. The germline V gene has CDR1 MNHEY and CDR2 SVGAGI. CDR3 loop: CASNPSSGLVGYTF. The CDR3 DNA follows: TGTGCCAGCAACCCAAGTTCAGGGTTGGTTGGCTACACCTTC.

DNA for the CDR3: TGTGCCAGAAGCCTTAACGGTCCCCTCTACGAGCAGTACTTC. This encodes CARSLNGPLYEQYF. The genes are TRBV7-5 and TRBJ2-7; TRBD2 was called by the table and not checked on the DNA. TRBV7-5 corresponds to a pseudogene. This CDR3 is built from 14 residues.

This clone was counted a single time. CDR3 residues: CASIGGGNNEQFF. The CDR3 bases are TGTGCCAGTATCGGGGGGGGAAACAATGAGCAGTTCTTC. V and J are TRBV19 and TRBJ2-1; TRBD2 matches at 8 bases. Germline V CDR1 and CDR2: LNHDA, SQIVND (reference sequence). This CDR3 is 13 amino acids long. V shed 7 bases and J 5 bases; nucleotides not matched to a gene: 4.

This clone came up a few times. The gene calls are TRBV19 and TRBJ2-7; 11 bases map to TRBD1. CDR3 length equals 15 residues. CDR1 is LNHDA, CDR2 SQIVND, per germline (reference sequence). J lost 2 bases, V lost 6 bases, and 6 bases had no gene match. The DNA of the CDR3 is TGTGCCAGTAGACCCGGACAGGGGGCAACCTACGAGCAGTACTTC. It translates to CASRPGQGATYEQYF.

The gene calls are TRBV7-9 and TRBJ1-1, with no clear D. Germline-derived CDR1 and CDR2 are SEHNR and FQNEAQ (reference sequence). Trimming pared 5 bases from V and 11 bases from J, leaving 9 bases between. The CDR3 covers 10 residues. This CDR3 is CASSPEEAFF. Written as DNA, the CDR3 is TGTGCCAGCAGCCCCGAGGAGGCTTTCTTT.

This rearrangement joins TRBV6-5 to TRBJ2-1; 8 nucleotides align to TRBD1. Per the germline V gene, CDR1 is MNHEY and CDR2 is SVGAGI. This CDR3 is built from 13 residues. V lost 4 bases and J lost 6; bases outside the gene matches: 2. The CDR3 coding sequence is TGTGCCAGCAGTTTAGACAGGGGCAATGAGCAGTTCTTC. Translation gives CASSLDRGNEQFF.

The V gene is TRBV15, the J gene TRBJ1-1, with a tentative D call TRBD1 (6 bases). The CDR3 is made up of 13 amino acids. Germline loops: CDR1 LNHNV, CDR2 YYDKDF (reference sequence). The V gene lost 3 bases and the J gene lost 3 bases, with 8 bases spanning the gap. In DNA, the CDR3 is TGTGCCACCAGCAGGGCAGGGGACACTGAAGCTTTCTTT. This codes for CATSRAGDTEAFF.

The chain has TRBV9 and TRBJ2-7; D gene ambiguous. This CDR3 region has 17 residues. Trimming left V 4 bases short and J 6 bases short, with 26 bases between. Germline loops: CDR1 SGDLS, CDR2 YYNGEE. CDR3 DNA sequence: TGTGCCAGCAGCTCCCCCCGTCAGGTCGGCTCCCTTAGCGAGCAGTACTTC. Translation: CASSSPRQVGSLSEQYF.

The rearrangement uses TRBV9 and TRBJ2-5, with TRBD2 matching 11 bases. Germline V gene lookup returns CDR1 SGDLS and CDR2 YYNGEE. Trimming at V came to 2 bases and at J to 5 bases, leaving 5 bases not matched to a gene. There are 15 residues in the CDR3. CDR3 sequence: CASSVSGGAEETQYF. Written as DNA, the CDR3 is TGTGCCAGCAGCGTTAGCGGGGGGGCCGAGGAGACCCAGTACTTC.

The rearrangement joins TRBV15 to TRBJ1-1, with 8 bases that match TRBD1. V shed 0 bases and J 4 bases; nucleotides not matched to a gene: 22. Germline assignment: CDR1 LNHNV and CDR2 YYDKDF (reference sequence). The CDR3 covers 21 residues. For the CDR3, the DNA is TGTGCCACCAGCAGAGATTCGGGATTTAGCGTGGGCAACAGGGGGAGCACTGAAGCTTTCTTT. Its protein is CATSRDSGFSVGNRGSTEAFF.

V and J are TRBV5-1 and TRBJ1-1; the match to TRBD1 covers 9 bases. From germline, CDR1 is SGHRS and CDR2 YFSETQ. V dropped 4 bases and J dropped 0; count of bases not matched to a gene: 7. The CDR3 is 16 residues long. The CDR3: CASSLEGTGMNTEAFF. CDR3 sequence (DNA): TGCGCCAGCAGCCTGGAAGGGACAGGGATGAACACTGAAGCTTTCTTT.

As regards this clone: One junction end disagrees with the germline gene, perhaps due to a read error. The rearrangement links TRBV6-5 to TRBJ2-7, with 9 bases aligning to TRBD1. The CDR3 has 16 residues. The germline V gene encodes CDR1 MNHEY and CDR2 SVGAGI. CDR3 in amino acids: CASCYPRDRAPYEQYF. The CDR3 DNA reads as TGTGCCAGCTGTTACCCCCGGGACAGGGCCCCCTACGAGCAGTACTTC.

The V and J genes are TRBV27 and TRBJ1-4, with a tentative D call TRBD1 (6 bases). There are 17 residues in the CDR3. V lost 2 bases to trimming and J lost 6 bases, with 19 bases between them. Germline values: CDR1 MNHEY, CDR2 SMNVEV (reference sequence). The DNA for the CDR3 is TGTGCCAGCAGTTTAAGGGGACAAGGCCCATCGCATGAAAAACTGTTTTTT. The encoded protein is CASSLRGQGPSHEKLFF.

The table lists this clone with a count of one. The rearrangement links TRBV7-9 to TRBJ2-7, with D possibly being TRBD1 (6 bases). Germline V gene lookup returns CDR1 SEHNR and CDR2 FQNEAQ (reference sequence). CDR3 size: 16 residues. Trimming removed 5 bases from V and 6 bases from J, with 23 bases in between. The CDR3 reads CASSPGLRGWLSEQYF. The DNA for the CDR3 is TGTGCCAGCAGCCCAGGGCTGAGGGGGTGGCTGAGCGAGCAGTACTTC.